A selection of T cell receptor beta chains follows, all from one sample in a study of human T cells and chemical hapten exposure. Each CDR3 protein is one row after TCRdb ran MiXCR on the RACE reads. Here the sample spans a few hundred thousand distinct CDR3 sequences, approximately 5% being singletons. This specimen consisted of whole blood, obtained in connection with sensitization to the hapten diphenylcyclopropenone (DPC). The receptor source for this set is a woman between 18 and 30 years old with alopecia areata. Some clones in this sample may be carry-over from other donors' samples. Each CDR3 is given with its conserved first and last residue. The D gene is left open where the match is weak. Size is omitted from some rows. Given values are once, few, many or a class for expanded clones.

j_call,v_call,clone_size,d_call,cdr3_aa,cdr3_nt
TRBJ2-4,TRBV7-2,many,TRBD1,CASSLGLHRGAKNIQYF,TGTGCCAGCAGCTTAGGGCTCCACAGGGGGGCCAAAAACATTCAGTACTTC
TRBJ1-2,TRBV29-1,many,.,CSAGTTAGADYGYTF,TGCAGCGCCGGCACCACGGCGGGGGCTGACTATGGCTACACCTTC
TRBJ1-2,TRBV2,many,.,CASSAGSSGYGYTF,TGTGCCAGCAGTGCCGGGTCTTCGGGCTATGGCTACACCTTC
TRBJ1-2,TRBV2,.,TRBD1,CASSERQGNDGYTF,TGTGCCAGCAGTGAAAGACAGGGAAACGATGGCTACACCTTC
TRBJ2-1,TRBV27,many,.,CASIPRPRYSYNEQFF,TGTGCCAGCATCCCACGTCCGCGTTACTCCTACAATGAGCAGTTCTTC
TRBJ2-6,TRBV24-1,many,.,CATSHAAGANVLTF,TGTGCCACCAGTCACGCAGCTGGGGCCAACGTCCTGACTTTC
TRBJ1-1,TRBV12-3/TRBV12-4,many,.,CASSWGTEAFF,TGTGCCAGCAGTTGGGGGACTGAAGCTTTCTTT
TRBJ2-5,TRBV18,.,.,CASSPVRAKAETQYF,TGTGCCAGCTCACCGGTCAGGGCAAAGGCAGAGACCCAGTACTTC
TRBJ2-2,TRBV6-5,.,.,CASRLTPYSNTGELFF,TGTGCCAGCAGATTAACCCCGTATTCGAACACCGGGGAGCTGTTTTTT
TRBJ2-3,TRBV18,many,TRBD1,CASLQGASTDTQYF,TGTGCCAGCCTGCAGGGGGCGTCCACAGATACGCAGTATTTT
TRBJ2-7,TRBV12-3/TRBV12-4,.,.,CASSLRGSSSYEQYF,TGTGCCAGCAGTTTACGGGGGAGTAGCTCCTACGAGCAGTACTTC
TRBJ2-2,TRBV15,few,.,CATSGDRTGELFF,TGTGCCACCAGCGGAGACAGAACCGGGGAGCTGTTTTTT
TRBJ2-6,TRBV4-2,many,.,CASSQDFDSGANVLTF,TGTGCCAGCAGCCAAGATTTCGACTCTGGGGCCAACGTCCTGACTTTC
TRBJ2-5,TRBV7-6,many,.,CASSLWEVQETQYF,TGTGCCAGCAGCTTATGGGAAGTCCAAGAGACCCAGTACTTC
TRBJ2-7,TRBV28,many,.,CASGRDSYEQYF,TGTGCCAGTGGCAGGGACTCCTACGAGCAGTACTTC
TRBJ1-6,TRBV29-1,few,.,CSLPWKLSSYNSPLHF,TGCAGCCTCCCTTGGAAGTTGAGCTCCTATAATTCACCCCTCCACTTT
TRBJ1-2,TRBV10-3,many,TRBD1,CAISEQGGGDYTF,TGTGCCATCAGTGAACAGGGGGGAGGGGACTACACCTTC
TRBJ2-2,TRBV5-1,.,.,CASSLGGAGDTGELFF,TGCGCCAGCAGCTTGGGCGGGGCCGGAGACACCGGGGAGCTGTTTTTT
TRBJ2-3,TRBV29-1,.,TRBD2,CSVSRAGGRLAGLTDTQYF,TGCAGCGTGTCCAGGGCGGGGGGTCGGCTAGCGGGGTTGACAGATACGCAGTATTTT
TRBJ2-2,TRBV25-1,few,.,CASSEGDGGELFF,TGTGCCAGCAGTGAGGGGGACGGCGGGGAGCTGTTTTTT
TRBJ1-1,TRBV7-6,.,TRBD1,CASSLNPGTGPNTEAFF,TGTGCCAGCAGCTTAAACCCCGGGACAGGGCCGAACACTGAAGCTTTCTTT
TRBJ1-1,TRBV7-9,few,TRBD1,CASSKTGYRGPYWVNTEAFF,TGTGCCAGCAGTAAAACTGGCTACAGGGGCCCCTACTGGGTGAACACTGAAGCTTTCTTT
TRBJ2-2,TRBV9,many,.,CASSDGAESGELFF,TGTGCCAGCAGCGATGGTGCGGAATCCGGGGAGCTGTTTTTT
TRBJ1-1,TRBV18,many,.,CASSPRTDLELNTEAFF,TGTGCCAGCTCACCCCGGACGGACCTAGAGCTGAACACTGAAGCTTTCTTT
TRBJ2-5,TRBV10-3,many,.,CAISEAGPGTQYF,TGTGCCATCAGTGAGGCGGGGCCGGGGACCCAGTACTTC
TRBJ1-2,TRBV12-5,few,TRBD1,CASGGTAYGYTF,TGTGCTAGTGGGGGGACAGCCTATGGCTACACCTTC
TRBJ2-7,TRBV11-2,.,TRBD1,CASSPGGTGVVYEQYF,TGTGCCAGCAGCCCAGGAGGGACAGGGGTAGTCTACGAGCAGTACTTC
TRBJ2-7,TRBV7-2,few,.,CASSLLHTSYEQYF,TGTGCCAGCAGCTTACTTCACACGTCCTACGAGCAGTACTTC
TRBJ2-3,TRBV12-3/TRBV12-4,many,.,CASSDEADTQYF,TGTGCCAGCTCCGACGAGGCAGATACGCAGTATTTT
TRBJ2-2,TRBV4-3,.,.,CASSLGTDYTGELFF,TGCGCCAGCAGCCTCGGGACGGACTACACCGGGGAGCTGTTTTTT
TRBJ2-7,TRBV13,many,TRBD1,CASSSQTGGYEQYF,TGTGCCAGCAGCTCACAGACAGGGGGCTACGAGCAGTACTTC
TRBJ2-3,TRBV29-1,few,.,CSADTSSSTDTQYF,TGCAGCGCGGACACTTCTTCTAGCACAGATACGCAGTATTTT
TRBJ2-3,TRBV5-1,few,.,CASSSELRVTDTQYF,TGCGCCAGCAGCTCGGAGTTGAGGGTCACAGATACGCAGTATTTT
TRBJ2-1,TRBV28,few,.,CASSPLDNYNEQFF,TGTGCCAGCAGTCCCCTCGACAACTACAATGAGCAGTTCTTC
TRBJ2-1,TRBV24-1,.,.,CATSDLGGGEQFF,TGTGCCACCAGTGATCTGGGGGGTGGTGAGCAGTTCTTC
TRBJ2-5,TRBV7-8,.,.,CASSLAAGLETQYF,TGTGCCAGCAGCTTAGCGGCAGGGCTAGAGACCCAGTACTTC
TRBJ1-2,TRBV6-2/TRBV6-3,.,.,CASSSYGRSYGYTF,TGTGCCAGCAGTTCCTATGGGAGGAGCTATGGCTACACCTTC
TRBJ2-7,TRBV28,few,.,CASLGGPSHEQYF,TGTGCCAGCTTGGGGGGCCCCTCCCACGAGCAGTACTTC
TRBJ1-2,TRBV28,.,.,CASSLFRETQRNYGYTF,TGTGCCAGCAGTTTATTCAGGGAAACGCAGCGTAACTATGGCTACACCTTC
TRBJ1-5,TRBV20-1,.,TRBD1,CSANRQGLLSSNQPQHF,TGCAGTGCAAACCGACAGGGTCTCCTTTCCAGCAATCAGCCCCAGCATTTT
TRBJ2-7,TRBV20-1,.,TRBD1,CSALNTGVPSYEQYF,TGCAGTGCCCTCAACACAGGGGTCCCCTCCTACGAGCAGTACTTC
TRBJ2-3,TRBV20-1,.,TRBD2,CSASLVAGGQYF,TGCAGTGCTTCACTGGTAGCGGGGGGGCAGTATTTT
TRBJ1-5,TRBV6-6,few,.,CASSYSQGARGNQPQHF,TGTGCCAGCAGTTACTCCCAGGGAGCCCGTGGCAATCAGCCCCAGCATTTT
TRBJ2-3,TRBV4-3,many,TRBD1,CASSQGSGTGQADTQYF,TGCGCCAGCAGCCAAGGGAGCGGGACAGGGCAAGCAGATACGCAGTATTTT
TRBJ1-1,TRBV5-1,many,.,CASSFSGGNTEAFF,TGCGCCAGCAGCTTCAGCGGGGGTAACACTGAAGCTTTCTTT
TRBJ1-1,TRBV5-6,few,.,CASSLYDRMNTEAFF,TGTGCCAGCAGCTTGTACGACAGGATGAACACTGAAGCTTTCTTT
TRBJ1-2,TRBV5-6,few,.,CASRILSRDTNYGYTF,TGTGCCAGCAGAATATTAAGCCGGGACACAAACTATGGCTACACCTTC
TRBJ1-5,TRBV12-3/TRBV12-4,few,TRBD1,CASSLAATGDSNQPQHF,TGTGCCAGCAGTTTAGCGGCGACAGGGGATAGCAATCAGCCCCAGCATTTT
TRBJ2-3,TRBV14,few,.,CASSIRASTQYF,TGTGCCAGCAGTATCAGGGCCAGTACGCAGTATTTT
TRBJ1-2,TRBV10-3,.,.,CAISGDRKDGYTF,TGTGCCATCAGCGGAGACAGGAAGGATGGCTACACCTTC
TRBJ1-6,TRBV27,few,.,CASSFGATYNSPLHF,TGTGCCAGCAGTTTCGGGGCTACCTATAATTCACCCCTCCACTTT
TRBJ2-1,TRBV4-3,many,.,CASSQEAEGVGFF,TGCGCCAGCAGCCAAGAGGCCGAGGGGGTGGGGTTCTTC
TRBJ2-5,TRBV13,.,.,CASSQELSSYGAQVTQYF,TGTGCCAGCAGCCAGGAGCTCTCATCCTATGGGGCTCAAGTGACCCAGTACTTC
TRBJ2-7,TRBV2,.,TRBD1,CASSRQGADSYEQYF,TGTGCCAGCAGCCGCCAGGGGGCCGACTCCTACGAGCAGTACTTC
TRBJ1-2,TRBV10-3,.,.,CAISELSDGYTF,TGTGCCATCAGTGAGCTCTCCGATGGCTACACCTTC